Sequencing of this TCR beta chain was carried out in a study of beta chain features in type 1 diabetes. Remarks on this clone: Its matching antigen is unknown.

Study-level findings and limits: It was possible that PCR favored shorter templates, equally so in patients and controls.

The whole isolated RNA underwent reverse transcription, so sequencing captured expressed TCRB transcripts. It was found that naive, central memory and regulatory T cell samples averaged around 3.8 million reads. Data came from immunoSEQ multiplex PCR; TCRdb stores just in-frame clones and leaves some out. The sample records roughly 450,000 clones, more than 9.5% being singletons. CDR3 length: 14 residues. V trimming: 8 bases; J trimming: 4 bases; junction bases outside the gene matches: 7. The V gene's germline CDR1 is SEHNR and CDR2 FQNEAQ (reference sequence). The sequence derives from a woman in her late teens or twenties in good health. What was sequenced was naive CD4+ T cells from blood. The genes are TRBV7-9 and TRBJ2-3; TRBD2 aligns across 9 bases. CDR3 coding DNA: TGTGCCAGCGAACTAGCGGGTATACCAGATACGCAGTATTTT. This codes for CASELAGIPDTQYF.